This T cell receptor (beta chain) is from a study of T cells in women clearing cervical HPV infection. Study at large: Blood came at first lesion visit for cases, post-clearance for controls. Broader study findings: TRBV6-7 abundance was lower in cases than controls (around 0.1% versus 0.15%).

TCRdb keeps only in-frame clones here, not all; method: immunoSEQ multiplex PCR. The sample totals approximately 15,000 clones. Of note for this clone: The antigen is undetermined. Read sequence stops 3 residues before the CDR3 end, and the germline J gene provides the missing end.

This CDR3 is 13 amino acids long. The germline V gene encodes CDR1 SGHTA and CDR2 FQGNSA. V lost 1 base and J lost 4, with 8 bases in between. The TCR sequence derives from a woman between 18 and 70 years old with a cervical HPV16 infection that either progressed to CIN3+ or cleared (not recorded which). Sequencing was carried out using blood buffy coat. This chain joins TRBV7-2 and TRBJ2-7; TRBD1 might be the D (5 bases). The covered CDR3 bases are TGTGCCAGCAGCTTAGGTGACAGATACGAG. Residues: CASSLGDRYE. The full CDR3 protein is CASSLGDRYEQYF.